This T cell receptor beta chain was sequenced in a study of blood T cell repertoires in COVID-19. Study-wide background: Acute-phase and convalescent COVID-19 samples originated in the United States, Italy and Spain. The cDNA or gDNA used as material had been derived from T cells, B-cell-depleted T cells, or PBMCs.

V lost 3 bases, J lost 2 bases, and 8 bases lay in between. CDR1 and CDR2 (germline): LNHDA, SQIVND (reference sequence). The CDR3 runs to 13 residues. Per the original methods: For nucleated cells, counts were estimated from reference gene primer amplification. Sequencing used immunoSEQ multiplex PCR; TCRdb keeps in-frame clones, though not all of them. That table gives V, J and clone size, and the DNA gave D and trimming. In the table there are over 200,000 clones, approximately 91% of which are singletons. The specimen was peripheral blood. The chain joins TRBV19 to TRBJ2-7; maybe TRBD1 (6 bases). The clonotype was recovered from a woman aged 55-69 years with acute or convalescent COVID-19. The CDR3 reads CASSMGATYEQYF. CDR3 coding DNA: TGTGCCAGTAGTATGGGGGCCACCTACGAGCAGTACTTC.